This T cell receptor (beta chain) was observed in a study of shared clonotypes between healthy human individuals. Study observations and caveats: Clonotypes shared by all four sorted-subset donors had higher generation probabilities than non-shared clonotypes. Memory subsets had estimated richness that was generally smaller than that of naive subsets.

This CDR3 has 13 residues. Germline assignment: CDR1 SEHNR and CDR2 FQNEAQ (reference sequence). V lost 7 bases and J lost 7, with 16 bases in between. Researchers divided each subset's genomic DNA evenly across several immunoSEQ plates. Assay: immunoSEQ multiplex PCR; the TCRdb copy retains only in-frame clones and omits some. The data hold more than 2 million clones, with around 93% observed a single time. About this clone itself: Its antigen is currently unknown.

In the naive CD8 group, cells lacked CD45RO and were positively selected for CCR7, so terminally differentiated effector memory CD45RA+ cells were left out. The chain links TRBV7-9 to TRBJ1-1; no reliable D call. The sample was naive CD8+ T cells from PBMCs. The receptor was isolated from a young man in good health. Some clones in this sample may be carry-over from other donors' samples. The CDR3 DNA reads as TGTGCCAGCAATACGGGCTTGTCCTATGAAGCTTTCTTT. Encoded protein: CASNTGLSYEAFF.